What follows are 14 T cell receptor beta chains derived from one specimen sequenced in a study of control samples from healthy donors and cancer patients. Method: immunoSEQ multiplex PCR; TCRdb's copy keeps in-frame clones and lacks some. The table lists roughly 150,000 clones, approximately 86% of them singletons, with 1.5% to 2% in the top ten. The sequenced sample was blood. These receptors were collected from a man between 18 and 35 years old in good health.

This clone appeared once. The CDR3 DNA reads TGCGCCAGCAGCCCGGGGGGGCGGGAGACCCAGTACTTC. It translates to CASSPGGRETQYF. The chain joins TRBV4-1 to TRBJ2-5, with 8 bases matching TRBD2. CDR1 MGHRA and CDR2 YSYEKL come from the germline V gene. The trim removed 4 bases at V and 5 bases at J, leaving 3 bases unmatched. The length of the CDR3 is 13 residues.

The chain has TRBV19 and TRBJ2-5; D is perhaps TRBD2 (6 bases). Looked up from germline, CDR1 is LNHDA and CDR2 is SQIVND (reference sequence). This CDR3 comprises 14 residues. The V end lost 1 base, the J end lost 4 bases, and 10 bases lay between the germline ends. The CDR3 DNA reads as TGTGCCAGTAGTATAGCGACTAGTACAGAGACCCAGTACTTC. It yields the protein CASSIATSTETQYF.

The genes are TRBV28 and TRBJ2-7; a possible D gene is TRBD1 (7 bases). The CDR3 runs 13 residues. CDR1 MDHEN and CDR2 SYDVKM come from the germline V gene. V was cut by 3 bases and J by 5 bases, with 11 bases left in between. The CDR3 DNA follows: TGTGCCAGCAGTTTGCAGGGGGGCCACGAGCAGTACTTC. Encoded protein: CASSLQGGHEQYF.

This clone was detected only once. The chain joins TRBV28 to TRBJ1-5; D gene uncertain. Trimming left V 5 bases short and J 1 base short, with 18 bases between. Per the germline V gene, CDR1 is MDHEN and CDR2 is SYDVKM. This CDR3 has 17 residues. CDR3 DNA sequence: TGTGCCAGCAGTAAAAGCCGAGCCCGGACGAGCAATCAGCCCCAGCATTTT. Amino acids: CASSKSRARTSNQPQHF.

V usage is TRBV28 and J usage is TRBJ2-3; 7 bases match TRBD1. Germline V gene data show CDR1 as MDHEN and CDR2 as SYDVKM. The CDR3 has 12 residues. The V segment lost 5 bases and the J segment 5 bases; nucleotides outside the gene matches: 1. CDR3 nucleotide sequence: TGTGCCAGCAGTACAGGGGAAGATACGCAGTATTTT. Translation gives CASSTGEDTQYF.

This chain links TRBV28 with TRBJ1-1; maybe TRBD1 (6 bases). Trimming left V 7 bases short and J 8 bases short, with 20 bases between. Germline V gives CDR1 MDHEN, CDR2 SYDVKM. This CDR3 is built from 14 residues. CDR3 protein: CASISGGAQLEAFF. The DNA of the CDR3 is TGTGCCAGCATTTCGGGGGGCGCCCAACTAGAAGCTTTCTTT. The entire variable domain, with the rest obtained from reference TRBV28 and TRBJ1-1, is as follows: DVKVTQSSRYLVKRTGEKVFLECVQDMDHENMFWYRQDPGLGLRLIYFSYDVKMKEKGDIPEGYSVSREKKERFSLILESASTNQTSMYLCASISGGAQLEAFFGQGTRLTVV.

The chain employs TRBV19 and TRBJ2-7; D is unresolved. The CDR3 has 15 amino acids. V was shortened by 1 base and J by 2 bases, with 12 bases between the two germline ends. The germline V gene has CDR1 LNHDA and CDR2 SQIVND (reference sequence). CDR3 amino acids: CASSIVQAAPYEQYF. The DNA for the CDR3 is TGTGCCAGTAGTATAGTCCAGGCGGCTCCCTACGAGCAGTACTTC.

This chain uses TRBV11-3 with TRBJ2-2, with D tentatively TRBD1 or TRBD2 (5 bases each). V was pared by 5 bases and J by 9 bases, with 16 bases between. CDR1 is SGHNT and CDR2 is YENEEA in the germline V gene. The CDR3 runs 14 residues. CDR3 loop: CASSRDPQGRELFF. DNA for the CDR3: TGTGCCAGCAGCCGGGACCCTCAGGGCCGGGAGCTGTTTTTT.

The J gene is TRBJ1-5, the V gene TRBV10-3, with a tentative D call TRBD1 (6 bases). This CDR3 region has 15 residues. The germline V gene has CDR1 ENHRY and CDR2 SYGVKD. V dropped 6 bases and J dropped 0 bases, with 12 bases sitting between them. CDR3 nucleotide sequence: TGTGCCATCAGCCCACAGGGAAATAGCAATCAGCCCCAGCATTTT. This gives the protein CAISPQGNSNQPQHF.

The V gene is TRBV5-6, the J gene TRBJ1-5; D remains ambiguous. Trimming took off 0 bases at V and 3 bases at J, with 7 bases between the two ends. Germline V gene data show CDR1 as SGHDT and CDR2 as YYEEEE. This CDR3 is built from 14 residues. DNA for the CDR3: TGTGCCAGCAGCTTGGCTTCCCTCAATCAGCCCCAGCATTTT. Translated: CASSLASLNQPQHF.

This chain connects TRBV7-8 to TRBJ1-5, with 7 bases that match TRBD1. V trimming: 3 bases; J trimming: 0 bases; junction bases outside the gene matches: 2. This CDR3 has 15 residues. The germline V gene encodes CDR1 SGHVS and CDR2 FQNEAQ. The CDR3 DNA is TGTGCCAGCAGCTTGACAGGGAATAGCAATCAGCCCCAGCATTTT. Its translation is CASSLTGNSNQPQHF.

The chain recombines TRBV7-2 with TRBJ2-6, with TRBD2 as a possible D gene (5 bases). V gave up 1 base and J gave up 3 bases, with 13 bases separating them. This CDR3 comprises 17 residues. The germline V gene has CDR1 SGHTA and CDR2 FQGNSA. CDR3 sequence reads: CASSLDGRGFGANVLTF. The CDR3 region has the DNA TGTGCCAGCAGCTTAGATGGACGCGGGTTTGGGGCCAACGTCCTGACTTTC.

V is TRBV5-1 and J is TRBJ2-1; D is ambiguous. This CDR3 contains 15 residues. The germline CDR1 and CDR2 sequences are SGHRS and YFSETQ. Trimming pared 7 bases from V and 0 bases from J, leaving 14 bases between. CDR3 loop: CASYRKAGSYNEQFF. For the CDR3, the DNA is TGCGCCAGCTACCGGAAGGCTGGCTCCTACAATGAGCAGTTCTTC.

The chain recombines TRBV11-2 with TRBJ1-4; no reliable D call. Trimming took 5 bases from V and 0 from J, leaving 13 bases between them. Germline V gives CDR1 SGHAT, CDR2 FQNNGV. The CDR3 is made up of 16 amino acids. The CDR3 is CASSIGVASTNEKLFF. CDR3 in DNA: TGTGCCAGCAGCATCGGAGTGGCTTCAACTAATGAAAAACTGTTTTTT.